A selection of T cell receptor beta chains follows, all from one sample in a study of T cell responses to AZD1222 COVID-19 vaccine. Profiled with immunoSEQ multiplex PCR; TCRdb holds only in-frame clones, not every one. The sample yields roughly 96,000 clones, approximately 87% seen once. The sample here was peripheral blood, taken on day 0 of AZD1222 vaccination. The receptors were sampled from an adult in good health. Both conserved end residues are part of each CDR3. A D gene is named only where the DNA matches it firmly. Only some rows state a clone size, as once, few, many or a class for expanded clones.

cdr3_nt cdr3_aa d_call cdr3_length clone_size j_call v_call
TGTGCCAGCAGTTCCCAGGGACTCCCCTACGAGCAGTACTTC CASSSQGLPYEQYF . 14 once TRBJ2-7 TRBV6-5
TGTGCCAGCAGCTTGTGGAGGGGAGGAGAGACCCAGTACTTC CASSLWRGGETQYF . 14 . TRBJ2-5 TRBV5-4
TGTGCCAGCAGCTTAGGGCAGGTCCCAATGAACACTGAAGCTTTCTTT CASSLGQVPMNTEAFF . 16 few TRBJ1-1 TRBV11-2
TGTGCCACCAGAGACAGACGAGGCTACACCTTC CATRDRRGYTF . 11 . TRBJ1-2 TRBV24-1
TGTGCCAGCAGTTTGGAAGAGACCCAGTACTTC CASSLEETQYF . 11 . TRBJ2-5 TRBV6-5
TGCGCCAGCAGTCAACCGGGACAGGGGAACACCGGGGAGCTGTTTTTT CASSQPGQGNTGELFF TRBD1 16 . TRBJ2-2 TRBV23-1
TGTGCCAGCTCACCCTCCCAGGGGGCAGAGACCGGGGAGCTGTTTTTT CASSPSQGAETGELFF TRBD1 16 once TRBJ2-2 TRBV18
TGTGCCAGTAGTACGACAGGGGTCAACACTGAAGCTTTCTTT CASSTTGVNTEAFF TRBD1 14 . TRBJ1-1 TRBV19
TGTGCTAGTGGTCCTGACCCCCAAAGGAATGAGCAGTTCTTC CASGPDPQRNEQFF . 14 . TRBJ2-1 TRBV12-5
TGTGCCAGCAGTTTAGGGGTTTCAGCCATCTATGGCTACACCTTC CASSLGVSAIYGYTF . 15 . TRBJ1-2 TRBV27
TGTGCCAGCAGTAGCCGACAGGGGGCCCAAGAGACCCAGTACTTC CASSSRQGAQETQYF TRBD1 15 . TRBJ2-5 TRBV25-1